This T cell receptor (beta chain) derives from a study of T cells in Graves' hyperthyroidism and ophthalmopathy. Study at large: Once the initial diagnosis was made, peripheral blood was obtained before any treatment.

As to this clonotype: The antigen remains undetermined.

Notes on the study in general: The model identified upcoming ophthalmopathy a median around 6 months ahead of onset. Most thyroid-expanded clonotypes above 0.001 were also found in blood.

Fresh peripheral blood, about 9.9 ml, yielded the PBMCs. The CDR3 regions of TCR beta were amplified from RNA transcripts. First-round RT-PCR targeting the TCR CDR3 was performed with the HTBI primer set. TCRdb passed the multiplex PCR reads through MiXCR, listing each CDR3 protein once. The table includes roughly 650,000 distinct CDR3 sequences, 15% to 20% detected once. With 2 bases removed from V and 5 bases from J, the gap between germline ends came to 9 bases. The germline V gene encodes CDR1 SQVTM and CDR2 ANQGSEA. This CDR3 is 12 amino acids long. The sequenced sample consisted of blood. The receptor was derived from a woman aged 40 to 50 with Graves' ophthalmopathy. This chain links TRBV29-1 with TRBJ2-5; the D gene is possibly TRBD2 (5 bases). The CDR3 nucleotides read TGCAGCGTTGAACGGGGTGGGGAGACCCAGTACTTC. Protein product: CSVERGGETQYF.